One T cell receptor beta chain is described in this entry. The target antigen is unknown. Germline-derived CDR1 and CDR2 are MDHEN and SYDVKM. The CDR3 has 16 residues. Trimming left V 2 bases short and J 3 bases short, with 13 bases between. The data stem from a study of T cell responses to AZD1222 COVID-19 vaccine. Findings and limits, study-wide: Spike-specific TCR breadth and depth were elevated following two AZD1222 doses. Clonal diversity was possibly underestimated, and the donors were mostly white British, with more females. Per reports, nearly half of all spike-specific TCRs target regions that are unmutated in variants. Mapped onto spike, vaccine-associated CD4 TCRs spanned it and were dominant at 160-218 and 743-854.

Profiled with immunoSEQ multiplex PCR; TCRdb holds only in-frame clones, not every one. The table lists around 110,000 clones, around nine tenths of them singletons. The source of this sequence is an adult in good health. This chain links TRBV28 with TRBJ1-4; D remains unclear. Sequences were derived from peripheral blood, sampled on day 0 of AZD1222 vaccination. The DNA of the CDR3 is TGTGCCAGCAGTTTACCCGGGAGTGGGTCTAATGAAAAACTGTTTTTT. This translates into CASSLPGSGSNEKLFF.